The rows below give T cell receptor beta chains drawn from one sample of a study of chemoradiotherapy in HPV16-positive cancers. TCRdb's table, derived via immunoSEQ multiplex PCR, lists solely in-frame clones and lacks some. The sample includes under 15,000 clones, around 87% of them seen just once. The sample in question was blood, obtained from a patient who underwent chemoradiotherapy. These receptors were obtained from a human donor with HPV-associated anogenital cancer. Both conserved end residues are part of each CDR3. A D gene is named only where the DNA matches it firmly. The size entry is marked missing in some rows and otherwise reads once, few, many or a size class.

D gene: TRBD1
V gene: TRBV2
J gene: TRBJ2-1
clone size: -
CDR3 DNA: TGTGCCAGCAGTAGACAGGGTGGACAGTTCTTC
CDR3 protein: CASSRQGGQFF

D gene: -
V gene: TRBV27
J gene: TRBJ1-4
clone size: -
CDR3 DNA: TGTGCCAGCAGTCCATTCGCTGGGCAGGGTGGACAGGAAAAACTGTTTTTT
CDR3 protein: CASSPFAGQGGQEKLFF

D gene: -
V gene: TRBV11-2
J gene: TRBJ2-3
clone size: -
CDR3 DNA: TGTGCCAGCAGCACAGGACAGTTTATCGGTACGCAGTATTTT
CDR3 protein: CASSTGQFIGTQYF

D gene: TRBD1
V gene: TRBV5-5
J gene: TRBJ2-5
clone size: -
CDR3 DNA: TGTGCCAGCAGCCCGGGACAGGGGGCGATTAAGACCCAGTACTTC
CDR3 protein: CASSPGQGAIKTQYF

D gene: -
V gene: TRBV5-1
J gene: TRBJ2-1
clone size: few
CDR3 DNA: TGCGCCAGCAGCTTGGAAGGGGGATTAAGGTTCGATGAGCAGTTCTTC
CDR3 protein: CASSLEGGLRFDEQFF

D gene: -
V gene: TRBV14
J gene: TRBJ1-1
clone size: -
CDR3 DNA: TGTGCCAGCAGCTCCAACCGAATCGAGAACACTGAAGCTTTCTTT
CDR3 protein: CASSSNRIENTEAFF

D gene: -
V gene: TRBV30
J gene: TRBJ1-6
clone size: -
CDR3 DNA: TGTGCCTGGAACACCAAAAACCAACCCCTCCACTTT
CDR3 protein: CAWNTKNQPLHF

D gene: TRBD1
V gene: TRBV7-8
J gene: TRBJ1-5
clone size: -
CDR3 DNA: TGTGCCAGCAGCTCGGGACAGGGGTTTCGTCAGCCCCAGCATTTT
CDR3 protein: CASSSGQGFRQPQHF

D gene: -
V gene: TRBV19
J gene: TRBJ1-6
clone size: -
CDR3 DNA: TGTGCCAGTAGTCAGGAGGCTAATAATTCACCCCTCCACTTT
CDR3 protein: CASSQEANNSPLHF

D gene: TRBD2
V gene: TRBV4-2
J gene: TRBJ2-1
clone size: -
CDR3 DNA: TGTGCCAGCAGCCAAGATGGACGGGGGGGCCCGGCGACCAATGAGCAGTTCTTC
CDR3 protein: CASSQDGRGGPATNEQFF

D gene: -
V gene: TRBV7-9
J gene: TRBJ1-2
clone size: few
CDR3 DNA: TGTGCCAGCGATTGGTCGGATGGCTACACCTTC
CDR3 protein: CASDWSDGYTF

D gene: -
V gene: TRBV6-1
J gene: TRBJ1-6
clone size: -
CDR3 DNA: TGTGCCAGCAGGGAAGGGCCTTATAATTCACCCCTCCACTTT
CDR3 protein: CASREGPYNSPLHF

D gene: TRBD1
V gene: TRBV19
J gene: TRBJ2-6
clone size: -
CDR3 DNA: TGTGCCAGTGTACTTCCGACAGGGCTCCTAGTTCCCGTCAACGTCCTGACTTTC
CDR3 protein: CASVLPTGLLVPVNVLTF

D gene: -
V gene: TRBV10-3
J gene: TRBJ2-5
clone size: -
CDR3 DNA: TGTGCCATCAGTGAGTGGGGGGAGACCCAGTACTTC
CDR3 protein: CAISEWGETQYF

D gene: -
V gene: TRBV6-1
J gene: TRBJ1-5
clone size: -
CDR3 DNA: TGTGCCAGCACCTACCAGACAGAGAGCAATCAGCCCCAGCATTTT
CDR3 protein: CASTYQTESNQPQHF

D gene: -
V gene: TRBV5-1
J gene: TRBJ2-2
clone size: -
CDR3 DNA: TGCGCCAGCAGTCAAGACACCGGGGAGCTGTTTTTT
CDR3 protein: CASSQDTGELFF